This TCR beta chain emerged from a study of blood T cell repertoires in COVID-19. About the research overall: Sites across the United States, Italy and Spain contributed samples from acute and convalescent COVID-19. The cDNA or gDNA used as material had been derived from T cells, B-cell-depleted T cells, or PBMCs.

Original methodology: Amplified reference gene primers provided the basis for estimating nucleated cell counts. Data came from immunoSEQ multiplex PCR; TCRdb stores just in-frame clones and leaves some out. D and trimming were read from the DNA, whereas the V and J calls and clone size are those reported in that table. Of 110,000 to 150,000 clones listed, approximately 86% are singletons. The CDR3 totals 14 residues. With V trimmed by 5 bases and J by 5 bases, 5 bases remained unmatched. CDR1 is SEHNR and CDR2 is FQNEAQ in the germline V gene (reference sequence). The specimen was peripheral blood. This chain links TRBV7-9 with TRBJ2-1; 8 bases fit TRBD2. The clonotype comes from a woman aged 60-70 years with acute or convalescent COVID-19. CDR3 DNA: TGTGCCAGCAGCCTCCTACTAGCGGACAATGAGCAGTTCTTC. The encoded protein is CASSLLLADNEQFF.